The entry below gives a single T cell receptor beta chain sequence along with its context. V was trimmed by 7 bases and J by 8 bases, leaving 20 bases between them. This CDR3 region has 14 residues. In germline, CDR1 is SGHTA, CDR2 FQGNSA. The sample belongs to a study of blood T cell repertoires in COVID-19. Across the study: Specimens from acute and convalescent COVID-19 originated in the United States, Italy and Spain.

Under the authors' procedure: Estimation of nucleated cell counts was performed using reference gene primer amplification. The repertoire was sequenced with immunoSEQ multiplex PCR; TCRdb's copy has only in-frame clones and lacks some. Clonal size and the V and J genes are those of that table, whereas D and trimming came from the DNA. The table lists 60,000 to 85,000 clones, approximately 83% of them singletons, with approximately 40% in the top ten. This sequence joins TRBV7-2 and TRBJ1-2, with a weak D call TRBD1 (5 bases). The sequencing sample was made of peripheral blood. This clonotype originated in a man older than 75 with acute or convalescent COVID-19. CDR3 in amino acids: CASTPIGRGRGYTF. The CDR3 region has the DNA TGTGCCAGCACCCCGATTGGGAGGGGAAGGGGCTACACCTTC.